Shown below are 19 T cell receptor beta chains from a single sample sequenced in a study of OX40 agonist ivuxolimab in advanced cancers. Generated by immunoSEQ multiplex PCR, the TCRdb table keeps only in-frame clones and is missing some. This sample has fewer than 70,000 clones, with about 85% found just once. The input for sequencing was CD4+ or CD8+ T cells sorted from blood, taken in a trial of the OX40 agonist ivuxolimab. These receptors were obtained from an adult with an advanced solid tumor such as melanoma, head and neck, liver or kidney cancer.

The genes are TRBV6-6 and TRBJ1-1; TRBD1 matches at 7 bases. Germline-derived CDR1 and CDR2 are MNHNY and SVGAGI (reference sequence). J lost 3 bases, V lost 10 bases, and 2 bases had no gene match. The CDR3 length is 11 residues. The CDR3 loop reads CATTGDTEAFF. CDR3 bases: TGTGCCACCACAGGGGACACTGAAGCTTTCTTT.

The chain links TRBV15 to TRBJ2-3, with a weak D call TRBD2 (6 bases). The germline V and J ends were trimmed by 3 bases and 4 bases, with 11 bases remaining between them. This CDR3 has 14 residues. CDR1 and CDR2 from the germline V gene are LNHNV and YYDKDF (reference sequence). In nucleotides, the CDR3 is TGTGCCACCAGCAGTTTGGAGGGGTCAGATACGCAGTATTTT. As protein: CATSSLEGSDTQYF.

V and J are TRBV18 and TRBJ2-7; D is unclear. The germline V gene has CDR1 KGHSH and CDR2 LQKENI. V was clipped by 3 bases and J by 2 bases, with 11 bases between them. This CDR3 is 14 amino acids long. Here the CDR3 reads CASSPSTVTYEQYF. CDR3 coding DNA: TGTGCCAGCTCACCTTCTACGGTAACCTACGAGCAGTACTTC.

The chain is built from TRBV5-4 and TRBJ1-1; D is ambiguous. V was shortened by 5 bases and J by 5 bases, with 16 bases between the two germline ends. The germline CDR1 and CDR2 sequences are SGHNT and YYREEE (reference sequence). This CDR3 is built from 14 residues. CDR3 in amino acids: CASSVRQEDTEAFF. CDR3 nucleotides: TGTGCCAGCAGTGTAAGGCAGGAGGATACTGAAGCTTTCTTT.

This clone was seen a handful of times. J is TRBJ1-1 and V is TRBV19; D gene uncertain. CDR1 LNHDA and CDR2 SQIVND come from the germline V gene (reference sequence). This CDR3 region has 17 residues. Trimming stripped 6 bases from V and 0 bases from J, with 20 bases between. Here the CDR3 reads CASSSDVREALNTEAFF. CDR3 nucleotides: TGTGCCAGTAGCTCGGACGTCCGAGAAGCCTTGAACACTGAAGCTTTCTTT.

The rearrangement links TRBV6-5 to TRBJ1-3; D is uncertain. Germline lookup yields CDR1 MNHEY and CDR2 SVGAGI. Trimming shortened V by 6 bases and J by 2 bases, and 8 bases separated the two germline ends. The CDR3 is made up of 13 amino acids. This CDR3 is CASRPPAGNTIYF. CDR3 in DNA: TGTGCCAGCAGGCCCCCTGCTGGAAACACCATATATTTT.

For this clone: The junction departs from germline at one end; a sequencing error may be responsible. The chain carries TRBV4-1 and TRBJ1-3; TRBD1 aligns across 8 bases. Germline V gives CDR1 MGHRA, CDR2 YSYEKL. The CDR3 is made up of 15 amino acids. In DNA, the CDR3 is TGCGCCAGCAGCCAAGGGACAGGGACTGGGAACACCATATATTTT. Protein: CASSQGTGTGNTIYF.

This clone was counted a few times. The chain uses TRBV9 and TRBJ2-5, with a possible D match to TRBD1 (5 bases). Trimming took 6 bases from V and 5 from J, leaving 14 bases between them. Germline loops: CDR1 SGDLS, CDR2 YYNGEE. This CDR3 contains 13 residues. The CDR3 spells CASNPWGAETQYF. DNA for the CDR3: TGTGCCAGCAACCCGTGGGGCGCGGAGACCCAGTACTTC.

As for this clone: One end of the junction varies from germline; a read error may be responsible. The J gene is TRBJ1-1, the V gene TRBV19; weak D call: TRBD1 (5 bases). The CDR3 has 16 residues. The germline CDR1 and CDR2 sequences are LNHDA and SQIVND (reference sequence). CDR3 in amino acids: CASSIGRGIMNAEAFF. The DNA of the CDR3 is TGTGCCAGTAGTATAGGGCGGGGCATTATGAACGCTGAAGCTTTCTTT.

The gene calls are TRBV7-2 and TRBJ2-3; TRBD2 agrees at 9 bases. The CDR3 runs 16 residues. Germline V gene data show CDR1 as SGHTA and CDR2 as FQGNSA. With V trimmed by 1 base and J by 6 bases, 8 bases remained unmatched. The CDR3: CASSLDIAGARDTQYF. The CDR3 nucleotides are TGTGCCAGCAGCTTAGATATAGCGGGGGCGAGGGATACGCAGTATTTT.

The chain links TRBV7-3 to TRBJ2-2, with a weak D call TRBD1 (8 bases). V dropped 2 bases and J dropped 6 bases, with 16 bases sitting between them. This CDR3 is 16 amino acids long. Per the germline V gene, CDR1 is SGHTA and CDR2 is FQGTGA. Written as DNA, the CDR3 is TGTGCCAGCAGCTTAGCTCGACAGGGGAGGGCCGGGGAGCTGTTTTTT. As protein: CASSLARQGRAGELFF.

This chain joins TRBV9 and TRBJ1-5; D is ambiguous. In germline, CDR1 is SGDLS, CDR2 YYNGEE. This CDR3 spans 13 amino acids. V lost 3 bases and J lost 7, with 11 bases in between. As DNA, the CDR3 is TGTGCCAGCAGCGCCCGACCCGGGCAGCCCCAGCATTTT. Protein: CASSARPGQPQHF.

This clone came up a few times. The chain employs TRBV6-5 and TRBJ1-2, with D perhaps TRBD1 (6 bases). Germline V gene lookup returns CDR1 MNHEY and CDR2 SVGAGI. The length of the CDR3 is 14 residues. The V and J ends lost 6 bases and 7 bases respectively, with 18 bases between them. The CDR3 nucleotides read TGTGCCAGCAGCACCTCACAGGGACCTCCTGGCTACACCTTC. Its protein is CASSTSQGPPGYTF.

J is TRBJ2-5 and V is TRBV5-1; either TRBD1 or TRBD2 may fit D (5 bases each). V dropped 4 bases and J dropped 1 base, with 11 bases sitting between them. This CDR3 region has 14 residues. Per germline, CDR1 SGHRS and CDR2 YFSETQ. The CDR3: CASSTGAVQETQYF. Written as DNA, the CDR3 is TGCGCCAGCAGCACCGGGGCAGTCCAAGAGACCCAGTACTTC.

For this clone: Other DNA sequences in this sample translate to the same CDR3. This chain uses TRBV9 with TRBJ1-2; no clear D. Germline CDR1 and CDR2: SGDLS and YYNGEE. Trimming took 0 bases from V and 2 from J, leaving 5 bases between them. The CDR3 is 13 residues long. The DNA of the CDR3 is TGTGCCAGCAGCGTAGCCGAAAACTATGGCTACACCTTC. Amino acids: CASSVAENYGYTF.

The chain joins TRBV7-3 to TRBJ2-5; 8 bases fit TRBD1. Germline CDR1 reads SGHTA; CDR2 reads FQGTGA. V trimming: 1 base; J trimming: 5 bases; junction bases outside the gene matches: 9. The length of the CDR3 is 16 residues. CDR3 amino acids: CASSLMGTGATETQYF. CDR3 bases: TGTGCCAGCAGCTTAATGGGGACAGGAGCGACGGAGACCCAGTACTTC.

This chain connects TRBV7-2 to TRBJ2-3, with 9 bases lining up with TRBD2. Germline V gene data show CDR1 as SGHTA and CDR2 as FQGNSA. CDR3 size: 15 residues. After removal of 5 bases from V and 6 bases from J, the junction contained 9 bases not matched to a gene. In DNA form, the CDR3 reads TGTGCCAGCAGCACTAGCGGGCGGGAGTCGGATACGCAGTATTTT. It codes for CASSTSGRESDTQYF.

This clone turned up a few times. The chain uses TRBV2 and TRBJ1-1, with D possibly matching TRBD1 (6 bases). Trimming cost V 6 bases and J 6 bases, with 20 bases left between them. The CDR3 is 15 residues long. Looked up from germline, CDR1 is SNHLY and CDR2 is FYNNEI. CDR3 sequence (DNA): TGTGCCAGCAGGGGCCGGGGGCGCGGGGTCGCTGAAGCTTTCTTT. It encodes CASRGRGRGVAEAFF.

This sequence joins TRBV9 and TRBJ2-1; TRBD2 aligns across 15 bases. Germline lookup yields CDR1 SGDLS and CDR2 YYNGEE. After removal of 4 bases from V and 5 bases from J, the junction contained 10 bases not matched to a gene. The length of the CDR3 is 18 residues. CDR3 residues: CASSPRTSGGAPDNEQFF. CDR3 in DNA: TGTGCCAGCAGCCCCCGGACTAGCGGGGGGGCCCCGGACAATGAGCAGTTCTTC.